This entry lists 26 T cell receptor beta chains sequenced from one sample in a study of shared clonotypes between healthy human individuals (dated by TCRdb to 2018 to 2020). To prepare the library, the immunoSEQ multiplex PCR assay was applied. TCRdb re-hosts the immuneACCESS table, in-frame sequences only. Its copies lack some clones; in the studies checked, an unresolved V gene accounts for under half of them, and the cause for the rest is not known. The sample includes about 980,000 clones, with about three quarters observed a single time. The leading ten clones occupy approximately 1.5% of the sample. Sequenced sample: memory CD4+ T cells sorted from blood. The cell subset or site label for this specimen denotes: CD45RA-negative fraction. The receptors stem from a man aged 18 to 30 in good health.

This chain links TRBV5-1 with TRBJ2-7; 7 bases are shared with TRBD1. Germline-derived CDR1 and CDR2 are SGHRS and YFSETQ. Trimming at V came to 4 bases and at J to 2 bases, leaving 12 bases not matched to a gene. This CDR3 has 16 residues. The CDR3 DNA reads TGCGCCAGCAGCCCCAGCCGGGACAGCTCAACCTACGAGCAGTACTTC. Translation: CASSPSRDSSTYEQYF.

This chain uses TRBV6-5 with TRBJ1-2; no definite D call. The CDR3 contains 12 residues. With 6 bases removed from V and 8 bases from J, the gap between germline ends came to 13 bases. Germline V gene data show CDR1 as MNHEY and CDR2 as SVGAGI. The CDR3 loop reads CASRRRQHGYTF. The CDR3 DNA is TGTGCCAGCAGGCGTCGTCAGCACGGCTACACCTTC.

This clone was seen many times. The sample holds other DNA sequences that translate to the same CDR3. The CDR3 region is CASSLGGRIDSPLHF. CDR3 DNA sequence: TGTGCCAGCAGCTTAGGGGGAAGAATTGACTCACCCCTCCACTTT. The genes are TRBV7-9 and TRBJ1-6; D call uncertain. The CDR3 loop spans 15 amino acids. The V gene's germline CDR1 is SEHNR and CDR2 FQNEAQ (reference sequence). V was clipped by 1 base and J by 10 bases, with 14 bases between them.

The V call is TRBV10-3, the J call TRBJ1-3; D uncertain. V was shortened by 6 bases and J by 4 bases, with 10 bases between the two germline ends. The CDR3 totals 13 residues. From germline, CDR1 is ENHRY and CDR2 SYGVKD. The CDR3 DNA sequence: TGTGCCATCAGCAGGAACGTCGGAAACACCATATATTTT. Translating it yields CAISRNVGNTIYF.

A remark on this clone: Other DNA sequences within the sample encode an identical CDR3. CDR3 residues: CASSLTGNSPLHF. The CDR3 bases are TGTGCCAGCAGTTTGACAGGGAATTCACCCCTCCACTTT. The gene calls are TRBV6-5 and TRBJ1-6, with 7 bases that match TRBD1. Unmatched junction bases numbered 1, after V lost 4 bases and J lost 7 bases. The CDR3 runs to 13 residues. Germline V CDR1 and CDR2: MNHEY, SVGAGI.

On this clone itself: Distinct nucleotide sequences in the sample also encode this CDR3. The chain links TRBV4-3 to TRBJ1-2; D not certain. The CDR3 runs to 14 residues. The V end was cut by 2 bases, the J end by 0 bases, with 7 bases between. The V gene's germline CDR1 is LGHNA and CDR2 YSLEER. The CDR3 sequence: CASSQQGTNYGYTF. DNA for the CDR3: TGCGCCAGCAGCCAACAAGGGACTAACTATGGCTACACCTTC.

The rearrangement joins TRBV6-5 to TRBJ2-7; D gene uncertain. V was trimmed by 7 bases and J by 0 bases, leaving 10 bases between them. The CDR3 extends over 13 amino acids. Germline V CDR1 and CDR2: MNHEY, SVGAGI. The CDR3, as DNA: TGTGCCAGCATCGGCCGAAGCTCCTACGAGCAGTACTTC. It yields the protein CASIGRSSYEQYF.

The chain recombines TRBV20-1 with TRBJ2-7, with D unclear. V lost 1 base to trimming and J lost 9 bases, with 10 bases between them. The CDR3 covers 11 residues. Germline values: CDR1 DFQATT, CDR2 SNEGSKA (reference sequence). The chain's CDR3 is CSARVGLRQYF. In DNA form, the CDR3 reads TGCAGTGCTAGAGTCGGTCTCCGGCAGTACTTC.

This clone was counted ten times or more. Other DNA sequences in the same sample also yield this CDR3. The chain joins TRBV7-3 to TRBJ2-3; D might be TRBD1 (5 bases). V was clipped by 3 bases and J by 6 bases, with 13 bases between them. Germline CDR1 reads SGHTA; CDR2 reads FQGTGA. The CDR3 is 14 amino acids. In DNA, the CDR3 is TGTGCCAGCAGCTTTGGAGAAAAGGGGGATACGCAGTATTTT. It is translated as CASSFGEKGDTQYF.

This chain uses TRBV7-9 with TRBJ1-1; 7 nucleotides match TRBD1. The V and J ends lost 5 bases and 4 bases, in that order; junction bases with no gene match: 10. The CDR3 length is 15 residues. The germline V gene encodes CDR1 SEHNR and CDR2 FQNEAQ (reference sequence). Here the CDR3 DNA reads TGTGCCAGCAGCCGTAGACAGGGCGGAAGCACTGAAGCTTTCTTT. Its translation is CASSRRQGGSTEAFF.

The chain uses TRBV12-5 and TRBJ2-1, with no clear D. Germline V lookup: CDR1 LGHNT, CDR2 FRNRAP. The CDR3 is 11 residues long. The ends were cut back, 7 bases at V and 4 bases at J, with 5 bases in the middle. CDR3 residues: CASVEYNEQFF. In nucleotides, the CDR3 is TGTGCTAGTGTCGAGTACAATGAGCAGTTCTTC.

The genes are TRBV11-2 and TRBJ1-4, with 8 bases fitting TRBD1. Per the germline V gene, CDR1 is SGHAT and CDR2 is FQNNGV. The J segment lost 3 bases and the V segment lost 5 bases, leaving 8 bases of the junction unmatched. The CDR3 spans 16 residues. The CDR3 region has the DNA TGTGCCAGCAGCCCGGACAGGGCGGCGGCTAATGAAAAACTGTTTTTT. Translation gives CASSPDRAAANEKLFF. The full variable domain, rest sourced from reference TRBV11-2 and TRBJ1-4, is EAGVAQSPRYKIIEKRQSVAFWCNPISGHATLYWYQQILGQGPKLLIQFQNNGVVDDSQLPKDRFSAERLKGVDSTLKIQPAKLEDSAVYLCASSPDRAAANEKLFFGSGTQLSVL.

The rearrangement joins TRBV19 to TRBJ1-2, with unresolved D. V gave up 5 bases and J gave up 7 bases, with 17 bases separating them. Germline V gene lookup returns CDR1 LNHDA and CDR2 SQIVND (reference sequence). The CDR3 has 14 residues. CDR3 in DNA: TGTGCCAGTAGTCCTTTCCCCAGCGGCCTTGGCTACACCTTC. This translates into CASSPFPSGLGYTF.

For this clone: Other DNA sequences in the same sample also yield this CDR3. Written as DNA, the CDR3 is TGTGCCAGCAGTGTTGGCAGGAGGGAGACCCAGTACTTC. The encoded protein is CASSVGRRETQYF. The chain combines TRBV2 with TRBJ2-5, with D perhaps matching TRBD2 (5 bases). This CDR3 is 13 amino acids long. The ends were cut back, 4 bases at V and 5 bases at J, with 11 bases in the middle. Per germline, CDR1 SNHLY and CDR2 FYNNEI.

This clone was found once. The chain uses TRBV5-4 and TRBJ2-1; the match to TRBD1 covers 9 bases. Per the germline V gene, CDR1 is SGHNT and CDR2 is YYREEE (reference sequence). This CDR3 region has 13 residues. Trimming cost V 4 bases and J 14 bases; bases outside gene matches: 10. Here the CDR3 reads CASSSAGTGIKFF. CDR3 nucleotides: TGTGCCAGCAGCAGCGCCGGGACAGGGATCAAGTTCTTC.

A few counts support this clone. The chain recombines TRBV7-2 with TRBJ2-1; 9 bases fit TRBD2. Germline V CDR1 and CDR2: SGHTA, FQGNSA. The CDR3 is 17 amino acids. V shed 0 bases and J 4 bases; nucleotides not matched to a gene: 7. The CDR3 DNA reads TGTGCCAGCAGCTTAGCGGGTAGCGGGGGATCTTACAATGAGCAGTTCTTC. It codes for CASSLAGSGGSYNEQFF. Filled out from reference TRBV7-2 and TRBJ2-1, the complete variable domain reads GAGVSQSPSNKVTEKGKDVELRCDPISGHTALYWYRQSLGQGLEFLIYFQGNSAPDKSGLPSDRFSAERTGGSVSTLTIQRTQQEDSAVYLCASSLAGSGGSYNEQFFGPGTRLTVL.

The CDR3 spells CASSLLGGLGSSPLHF. The DNA of the CDR3 is TGTGCCAGCAGCTTACTGGGCGGGCTAGGTTCTTCACCCCTCCACTTT. This sequence joins TRBV7-8 and TRBJ1-6; D not certain. V was cut by 2 bases and J by 9 bases, with 17 bases left in between. CDR1 and CDR2 (germline): SGHVS, FQNEAQ. CDR3 length: 16 amino acids.

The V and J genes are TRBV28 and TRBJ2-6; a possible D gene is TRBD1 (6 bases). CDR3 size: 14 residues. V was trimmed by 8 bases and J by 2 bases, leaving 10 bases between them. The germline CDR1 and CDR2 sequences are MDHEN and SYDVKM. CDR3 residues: CASRTGPGANVLTF. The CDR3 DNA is TGTGCCAGCCGCACAGGGCCTGGGGCCAACGTCCTGACTTTC.

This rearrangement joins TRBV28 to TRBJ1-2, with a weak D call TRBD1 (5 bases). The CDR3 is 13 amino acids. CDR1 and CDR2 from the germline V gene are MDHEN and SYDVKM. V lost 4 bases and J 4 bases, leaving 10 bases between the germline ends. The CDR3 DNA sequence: TGTGCCAGCAGTTCCTTAGGGGTCTATGGCTACACCTTC. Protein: CASSSLGVYGYTF.

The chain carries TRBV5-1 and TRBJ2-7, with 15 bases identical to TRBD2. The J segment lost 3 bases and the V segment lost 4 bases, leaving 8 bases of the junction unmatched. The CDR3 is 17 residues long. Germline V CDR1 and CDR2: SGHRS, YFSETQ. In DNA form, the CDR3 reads TGCGCCAGCAGCATAGGGACTAGCGGGAGGACACACTACGAGCAGTACTTC. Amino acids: CASSIGTSGRTHYEQYF. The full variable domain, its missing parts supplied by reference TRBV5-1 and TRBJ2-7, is KAGVTQTPRYLIKTRGQQVTLSCSPISGHRSVSWYQQTPGQGLQFLFEYFSETQRNKGNFPGRFSGRQFSNSRSEMNVSTLELGDSALYLCASSIGTSGRTHYEQYFGPGTRLTVT.

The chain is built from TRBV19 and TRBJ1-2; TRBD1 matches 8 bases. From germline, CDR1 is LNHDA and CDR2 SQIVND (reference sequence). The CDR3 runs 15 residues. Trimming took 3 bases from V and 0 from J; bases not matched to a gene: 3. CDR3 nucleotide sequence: TGTGCCAGTAGTATCACGGACAGGGCTAACTATGGCTACACCTTC. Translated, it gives CASSITDRANYGYTF. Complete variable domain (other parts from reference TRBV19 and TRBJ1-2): DGGITQSPKYLFRKEGQNVTLSCEQNLNHDAMYWYRQDPGQGLRLIYYSQIVNDFQKGDIAEGYSVSREKKESFPLTVTSAQKNPTAFYLCASSITDRANYGYTFGSGTRLTVV.

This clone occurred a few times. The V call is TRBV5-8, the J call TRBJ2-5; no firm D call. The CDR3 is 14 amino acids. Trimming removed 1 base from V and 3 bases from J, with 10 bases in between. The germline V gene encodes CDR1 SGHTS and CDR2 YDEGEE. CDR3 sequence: CASSLSGQEETQYF. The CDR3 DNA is TGTGCCAGCAGCTTGTCTGGTCAGGAAGAGACCCAGTACTTC.

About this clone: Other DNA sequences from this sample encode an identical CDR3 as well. The CDR3 loop is CASSLGGGSYEQYF. The CDR3 DNA reads as TGTGCCAGCTCACTCGGAGGCGGGTCCTACGAGCAGTACTTC. V usage is TRBV18 and J usage is TRBJ2-7; the D gene is possibly TRBD2 (5 bases). V gave up 4 bases and J gave up 1 base, with 11 bases separating them. CDR3 length: 14 amino acids. Germline V gene lookup returns CDR1 KGHSH and CDR2 LQKENI.

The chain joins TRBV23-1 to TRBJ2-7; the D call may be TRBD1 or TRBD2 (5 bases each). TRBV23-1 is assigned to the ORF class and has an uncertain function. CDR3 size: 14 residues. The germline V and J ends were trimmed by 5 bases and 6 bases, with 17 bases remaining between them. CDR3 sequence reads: CASSDPGRSGEQYF. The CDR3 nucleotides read TGCGCCAGCAGTGACCCGGGGCGGTCCGGCGAGCAGTACTTC.

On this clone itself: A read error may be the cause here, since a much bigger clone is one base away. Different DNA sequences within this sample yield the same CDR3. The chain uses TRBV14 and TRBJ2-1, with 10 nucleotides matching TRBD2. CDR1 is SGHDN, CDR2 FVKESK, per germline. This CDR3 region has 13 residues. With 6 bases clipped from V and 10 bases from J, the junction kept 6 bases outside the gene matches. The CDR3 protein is CASSASGSREQFF. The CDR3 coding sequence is TGTGCCAGCAGTGCTAGCGGGAGTAGGGAGCAGTTCTTC.

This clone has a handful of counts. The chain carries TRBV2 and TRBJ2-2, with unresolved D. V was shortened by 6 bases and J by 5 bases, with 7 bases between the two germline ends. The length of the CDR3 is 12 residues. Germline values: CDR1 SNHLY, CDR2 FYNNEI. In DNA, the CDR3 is TGTGCCAGCAGCGGACGAACCGGGGAGCTGTTTTTT. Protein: CASSGRTGELFF.